The 30 T cell receptor beta chains below come from one sample, sequenced in a study of cytomegalovirus exposure and HLA in healthy donors. The protocol was immunoSEQ multiplex PCR, while the TCRdb copy is restricted to in-frame clones and leaves out a portion. The sample holds about 240,000 clones; about 86% are singletons and the top ten take around 1.2%. Sequencing input: PBMCs. Receptor source: a young woman in good health and CMV-seropositive.

This clone was found a few times. The chain has TRBV30 and TRBJ1-5; D might be TRBD1 (6 bases). Germline-derived CDR1 and CDR2 are GTSNPN and SVGIG (reference sequence). CDR3 length: 15 residues. V lost 6 bases, J lost 2 bases, and 17 bases lay in between. Here the CDR3 DNA reads TGTGCCTGCCGTTCCAGGGGAGCGCGCAATCAGCCCCAGCATTTT. Its translation is CACRSRGARNQPQHF.

The J gene is TRBJ1-2, the V gene TRBV2, with 10 bases lining up with TRBD1. V lost 8 bases and J lost 10; bases outside the gene matches: 13. The CDR3 is 14 residues long. The germline gives CDR1 SNHLY, CDR2 FYNNEI. The CDR3 bases are TGTGCCAGCGGGAGGGACCGGGACAGGGGTTTCTACACCTTC. Translating gives CASGRDRDRGFYTF.

The genes are TRBV9 and TRBJ1-3, with 7 positions matching TRBD1. The CDR3 is made up of 18 amino acids. V dropped 0 bases and J dropped 1; count of bases not matched to a gene: 10. From germline, CDR1 is SGDLS and CDR2 YYNGEE. The CDR3 is CASSVVAGGEVSGNTIYF. The CDR3 DNA sequence: TGTGCCAGCAGCGTAGTGGCAGGGGGAGAGGTTTCTGGAAACACCATATATTTT.

The chain joins TRBV27 to TRBJ1-4; 10 nucleotides align to TRBD1. CDR3 size: 16 residues. Germline values: CDR1 MNHEY, CDR2 SMNVEV (reference sequence). The J segment lost 5 bases and the V segment lost 5 bases, leaving 8 bases of the junction unmatched. The CDR3 DNA reads as TGTGCCAGCAGTCTCTGGGGACAGGGGCCAAATGAAAAACTGTTTTTT. Encoded protein: CASSLWGQGPNEKLFF.

The gene calls are TRBV18 and TRBJ2-7; 7 positions match TRBD1. The CDR3 has 15 residues. Germline V gene data show CDR1 as KGHSH and CDR2 as LQKENI. V shed 1 base, J shed 2 bases, and the junction held 5 bases outside the gene matches. Here the CDR3 DNA reads TGTGCCAGCTCACCACAGGGGGCGCCGACCTACGAGCAGTACTTC. Its protein is CASSPQGAPTYEQYF.

The chain employs TRBV14 and TRBJ2-1, with D maybe TRBD2 (6 bases). Trimming left V 5 bases short and J 5 bases short, with 16 bases between. CDR3 length: 15 amino acids. Germline CDR1 SGHDN, CDR2 FVKESK. The CDR3 loop is CASSFRDSRDNEQFF. The CDR3 coding sequence is TGTGCCAGCAGCTTTAGGGACTCGAGGGACAATGAGCAGTTCTTC.

The chain is built from TRBV2 and TRBJ1-4; perhaps TRBD1 as D (6 bases). V lost 8 bases and J 7 bases, leaving 11 bases between the germline ends. Germline lookup yields CDR1 SNHLY and CDR2 FYNNEI. The CDR3 totals 12 residues. The CDR3 nucleotides read TGTGCCAGCCGGTGGGGGCTTGAAAAACTGTTTTTT. This gives the protein CASRWGLEKLFF.

This sequence joins TRBV5-1 and TRBJ1-2; TRBD1 matches at 9 bases. This CDR3 spans 14 amino acids. CDR1 and CDR2 (germline): SGHRS, YFSETQ. V shed 2 bases, J shed 6 bases, and the junction held 5 bases outside the gene matches. DNA for the CDR3: TGCGCCAGCAGCTTCGGACAGGGGCGAGATGGCTACACCTTC. Residues: CASSFGQGRDGYTF.

The chain uses TRBV30 and TRBJ1-6; a weak D match, TRBD1 (6 bases). With 0 bases removed from V and 4 bases from J, the gap between germline ends came to 10 bases. The CDR3 contains 15 residues. Germline CDR1 reads GTSNPN; CDR2 reads SVGIG (reference sequence). The CDR3 region has the DNA TGTGCCTGGAGTGTAGGGGGGGGGTATAATTCACCCCTCCACTTT. Translating gives CAWSVGGGYNSPLHF.

The V call is TRBV19, the J call TRBJ2-7; 7 bases align to TRBD1. The CDR3 has 13 residues. With V trimmed by 8 bases and J by 2 bases, 6 bases remained unmatched. Germline V gives CDR1 LNHDA, CDR2 SQIVND (reference sequence). The DNA of the CDR3 is TGTGCCAGTGAAGACAGGGTCACCTACGAGCAGTACTTC. As protein: CASEDRVTYEQYF.

The rearrangement links TRBV5-4 to TRBJ2-1; D might be TRBD1 (5 bases). Germline V gene lookup returns CDR1 SGHNT and CDR2 YYREEE (reference sequence). This CDR3 comprises 15 residues. Trimming removed 10 bases from V and 9 bases from J, with 26 bases in between. CDR3 in amino acids: CAYLGLGAKGGEQFF. DNA for the CDR3: TGTGCCTATCTTGGCCTAGGGGCGAAGGGCGGTGAGCAGTTCTTC. Full variable domain (missing parts from reference TRBV5-4 and TRBJ2-1): ETGVTQSPTHLIKTRGQQVTLRCSSQSGHNTVSWYQQALGQGPQFIFQYYREEENGRGNFPPRFSGLQFPNYSSELNVNALELDDSALYLCAYLGLGAKGGEQFFGPGTRLTVL.

This chain connects TRBV6-6 to TRBJ1-1, with 9 nucleotides matching TRBD1. The CDR3 extends over 15 amino acids. J lost 4 bases, V lost 4 bases, and 7 bases had no gene match. CDR1 and CDR2 from the germline V gene are MNHNY and SVGAGI (reference sequence). CDR3 loop: CASSSRNRGPTEAFF. CDR3 sequence (DNA): TGTGCCAGCAGTTCTCGGAACAGGGGGCCCACTGAAGCTTTCTTT.

This clone was seen many times. This sequence joins TRBV6-4 and TRBJ2-1; 9 bases are a match to TRBD1. Trimming at V came to 3 bases and at J to 5 bases, leaving 2 bases not matched to a gene. The CDR3 contains 14 residues. The V gene's germline CDR1 is MRHNA and CDR2 SNTAGT. The CDR3 DNA is TGTGCCAGCAGTGAAGGACAGGGGAACAATGAGCAGTTCTTC. It encodes CASSEGQGNNEQFF.

This clone was seen just once. The chain has TRBV6-1 and TRBJ2-7; possible D gene TRBD1, 6 bases. Trimming stripped 3 bases from V and 5 bases from J, with 11 bases between. The germline gives CDR1 MNHNS, CDR2 SASEGT. This CDR3 has 13 residues. CDR3 bases: TGTGCCAGCAGTGATGAGGACAGAAACGAGCAGTACTTC. This translates into CASSDEDRNEQYF.

The V and J genes are TRBV2 and TRBJ2-1; TRBD2 matches 10 bases. Looked up from germline, CDR1 is SNHLY and CDR2 is FYNNEI. The J segment lost 3 bases and the V segment lost 4 bases, leaving 12 bases of the junction unmatched. The CDR3 spans 18 residues. The CDR3 loop reads CASSGASGSINIYNEQFF. The CDR3 DNA is TGTGCCAGCAGTGGCGCTAGCGGGAGTATTAATATCTACAATGAGCAGTTCTTC.

This chain links TRBV7-9 with TRBJ1-1; D is possibly TRBD1 (6 bases). This CDR3 comprises 12 residues. Trimming took 5 bases from V and 9 from J, leaving 13 bases between them. Germline lookup yields CDR1 SEHNR and CDR2 FQNEAQ (reference sequence). CDR3 in amino acids: CASSNYGTKAFF. DNA of the CDR3: TGTGCCAGCAGCAACTACGGGACAAAAGCTTTCTTT.

The chain joins TRBV6-5 to TRBJ2-5; tentative D call: TRBD1 (5 bases). There are 13 residues in the CDR3. Trimming took off 0 bases at V and 7 bases at J, with 9 bases between the two ends. The germline gives CDR1 MNHEY, CDR2 SVGAGI. The CDR3 loop is CASSYSGVGTQYF. CDR3 in DNA: TGTGCCAGCAGTTACTCAGGGGTCGGGACCCAGTACTTC.

Written as DNA, the CDR3 is TGTGCCTGGACGGGCAGGGCTGGAAACACCATATATTTT. Residues: CAWTGRAGNTIYF. The chain couples TRBV30 to TRBJ1-3; D is perhaps TRBD1 (5 bases). Trimming removed 4 bases at V and 2 bases at J, with 9 bases between. CDR1 GTSNPN and CDR2 SVGIG come from the germline V gene (reference sequence). This CDR3 contains 13 residues.

This rearrangement joins TRBV7-8 to TRBJ1-1; D might be TRBD1 (5 bases). Germline-derived CDR1 and CDR2 are SGHVS and FQNEAQ. The CDR3 runs to 15 residues. V lost 6 bases and J lost 0, with 14 bases in between. The CDR3 spells CASRWGGIMNTEAFF. The CDR3 DNA reads as TGTGCCAGCAGATGGGGGGGGATTATGAACACTGAAGCTTTCTTT.

The V call is TRBV6-5, the J call TRBJ2-5; tentatively, D is TRBD1 (5 bases). Trimming removed 6 bases at V and 5 bases at J, with 10 bases between. CDR1 is MNHEY, CDR2 SVGAGI, per germline. The CDR3 totals 12 residues. CDR3 sequence reads: CASSHAGETQYF. The CDR3 DNA sequence: TGTGCCAGCAGCCACGCAGGGGAGACCCAGTACTTC.

This chain links TRBV5-4 with TRBJ2-7; 7 bases agree with TRBD1. Germline loops: CDR1 SGHNT, CDR2 YYREEE (reference sequence). The CDR3 sequence is 14 residues long. V was pared by 0 bases and J by 3 bases, with 3 bases of the junction left unmatched. The CDR3 region has the DNA TGTGCCAGCAGCTTGGGACAGGGATTCTACGAGCAGTACTTC. This translates into CASSLGQGFYEQYF.

DNA of the CDR3: TGTGCCTGGAGTTACAGGGGCCACGAGCAGTACTTC. Its protein is CAWSYRGHEQYF. The V and J genes are TRBV30 and TRBJ2-7, with 7 bases fitting TRBD1. After removal of 2 bases from V and 5 bases from J, the junction contained 3 bases not matched to a gene. The CDR3 is 12 residues long. Germline V lookup: CDR1 GTSNPN, CDR2 SVGIG (reference sequence).

The CDR3 nucleotides are TGTGCCAGCAGTTCCCAGGGGGCGTGGGAGACCCAGTACTTC. It is translated as CASSSQGAWETQYF. The rearrangement joins TRBV27 to TRBJ2-5, with 8 positions matching TRBD1. There are 14 residues in the CDR3. V lost 4 bases, J lost 5 bases, and 6 bases stayed unmatched. CDR1 MNHEY and CDR2 SMNVEV come from the germline V gene (reference sequence).

The chain employs TRBV23-1 and TRBJ2-5; TRBD1 is a possible D gene (5 bases). TRBV23-1 belongs to the ORF category, with a function that is uncertain. V was pared by 6 bases and J by 1 base, with 21 bases between. The length of the CDR3 is 17 residues. The DNA of the CDR3 is TGCGCCAGCAGCCATCCCCAAGGGGCCATATTCCAAGAGACCCAGTACTTC. Protein: CASSHPQGAIFQETQYF.

The V gene is TRBV28, the J gene TRBJ1-5; D is undetermined. The germline V gene encodes CDR1 MDHEN and CDR2 SYDVKM. CDR3 size: 15 residues. The V end was cut by 7 bases, the J end by 2 bases, with 15 bases between. CDR3: CASTILRGGNQPQHF. In nucleotides, the CDR3 is TGTGCCAGCACCATTCTTCGCGGTGGCAATCAGCCCCAGCATTTT.

A note on this clone: This sample includes further DNA sequences coding for the same CDR3. This sequence joins TRBV19 and TRBJ2-7; maybe TRBD1 (5 bases). This CDR3 is 12 amino acids long. Germline CDR1 LNHDA, CDR2 SQIVND (reference sequence). Trimming stripped 5 bases from V and 3 bases from J, with 8 bases between. CDR3 bases: TGTGCCAGTAGTCTTCAGGGCTACGAGCAGTACTTC. The encoded protein is CASSLQGYEQYF. Complete variable domain (other parts from reference TRBV19 and TRBJ2-7): DGGITQSPKYLFRKEGQNVTLSCEQNLNHDAMYWYRQDPGQGLRLIYYSQIVNDFQKGDIAEGYSVSREKKESFPLTVTSAQKNPTAFYLCASSLQGYEQYFGPGTRLTVT.

V and J are TRBV11-2 and TRBJ2-1; 16 positions match TRBD2. This CDR3 has 15 residues. Germline values: CDR1 SGHAT, CDR2 FQNNGV. V dropped 5 bases and J dropped 9; count of bases not matched to a gene: 4. The CDR3 reads CASSPGTSGRAEQFF. Here the CDR3 DNA reads TGTGCCAGCAGCCCCGGGACTAGCGGGAGGGCTGAGCAGTTCTTC.

The gene calls are TRBV5-1 and TRBJ1-1, with TRBD1 matching over 7 bases. The germline CDR1 and CDR2 sequences are SGHRS and YFSETQ. CDR3 size: 13 residues. J gave up 3 bases and V 1 base, and 0 bases lay outside the gene matches. The CDR3 coding sequence is TGCGCCAGCAGCTTGCAGGGGGACACTGAAGCTTTCTTT. Protein sequence: CASSLQGDTEAFF.

The J gene is TRBJ1-5, the V gene TRBV7-6; D is uncertain. Germline V gives CDR1 SGHVS, CDR2 FNYEAQ. V was shortened by 0 bases and J by 4 bases, with 4 bases between the two germline ends. CDR3 length equals 13 residues. The DNA of the CDR3 is TGTGCCAGCAGCTTAGCCCAGAATCAGCCCCAGCATTTT. Amino acids: CASSLAQNQPQHF.

The J gene is TRBJ2-3, the V gene TRBV4-1; 11 nucleotides agree with TRBD2. Germline CDR1 MGHRA, CDR2 YSYEKL. J gave up 6 bases and V 1 base, and 3 bases lay outside the gene matches. The CDR3 extends over 15 amino acids. CDR3 region: CASSQGLAGMDTQYF. The CDR3 DNA reads as TGCGCCAGCAGCCAAGGACTAGCGGGAATGGATACGCAGTATTTT.